Following are 32 T cell receptor beta chains from one sample sequenced in a study of blood T cells in healthy people across ages. Primed by a sample-barcoded 5' primer and a J-beta primer mix, a second PCR proceeded for about 7 to 11 cycles. TCRdb independently ran MiXCR on the 5' RACE reads; one entry per CDR3 protein. This table holds around 1.5 million distinct CDR3 sequences, approximately 32% found once. The sequenced sample consisted of blood. These receptors came from a woman in her twenties or thirties in good health.

This clonotype showed up just a few times. This chain connects TRBV28 to TRBJ2-1; 11 bases match TRBD2. The CDR3 runs 15 residues. V was clipped by 6 bases and J by 6 bases; unmatched bases: 7. Germline V gene lookup returns CDR1 MDHEN and CDR2 SYDVKM. DNA of the CDR3: TGTGCCAGCAGGGATCTAGCGGGAGGAACCAATGAGCAGTTCTTC. It codes for CASRDLAGGTNEQFF.

The count of this clonotype is one. One junction end disagrees with the germline gene, perhaps due to a read error. The CDR3 bases are TGTGCCAGCAGCTTATCGTTTGCCTACACTGAAGCTTTCTTT. It specifies CASSLSFAYTEAFF. The genes are TRBV27 and TRBJ1-1; unclear D gene. CDR1 and CDR2 (germline): MNHEY, SMNVEV (reference sequence). The CDR3 extends over 14 amino acids.

The chain employs TRBV2 and TRBJ2-5; TRBD2 matches at 10 bases. CDR1 and CDR2 from the germline V gene are SNHLY and FYNNEI. The CDR3 runs to 18 residues. Trimming took 8 bases from V and 2 from J; bases not matched to a gene: 17. CDR3 bases: TGTGCCAGCCATGAAGGGCTAGCGGGGGACTACGGACAAGAGACCCAGTACTTC. Residues: CASHEGLAGDYGQETQYF.

The rearrangement joins TRBV7-9 to TRBJ2-2; tentatively, D is TRBD2 (7 bases). Germline values: CDR1 SEHNR, CDR2 FQNEAQ (reference sequence). The CDR3 totals 15 residues. Trimming took off 5 bases at V and 4 bases at J, with 14 bases between the two ends. The CDR3 region is CASSLGASGTGELFF. CDR3 nucleotides: TGTGCCAGCAGCCTGGGGGCTAGCGGCACCGGGGAGCTGTTTTTT.

A remark on this clonotype: The junction differs from germline at one of its ends, possibly a read error. This chain links TRBV9 with TRBJ2-1; 10 bases align to TRBD2. The CDR3 totals 15 residues. Germline V gene lookup returns CDR1 SGDLS and CDR2 YYNGEE. For the CDR3, the DNA is TGTGCCAGCAGTAGCGGGGGGCCGCCGGGGGATGAGCGGTTCTTC. Protein: CASSSGGPPGDERFF.

CDR3 sequence: CASSRDSTRQPQHF. The CDR3 bases are TGTGCCAGTAGTAGGGACAGTACACGACAGCCCCAGCATTTT. The chain joins TRBV19 to TRBJ1-5; 7 bases line up with TRBD1. The CDR3 totals 14 residues. The V segment lost 4 bases and the J segment 7 bases; nucleotides outside the gene matches: 7. The germline CDR1 and CDR2 sequences are LNHDA and SQIVND (reference sequence).

The chain recombines TRBV5-1 with TRBJ2-7; D is unresolved. Trimming removed 0 bases at V and 5 bases at J, with 12 bases between. Germline CDR1 and CDR2: SGHRS and YFSETQ. The CDR3 has 14 amino acids. The CDR3 here is CASSLESGLDEQYF. DNA for the CDR3: TGCGCCAGCAGCTTGGAATCGGGTTTGGACGAGCAGTACTTC.

This chain uses TRBV10-3 with TRBJ1-1; 7 bases line up with TRBD1. The length of the CDR3 is 14 residues. Per germline, CDR1 ENHRY and CDR2 SYGVKD. V lost 2 bases and J lost 11; bases outside the gene matches: 11. In nucleotides, the CDR3 is TGTGCCATCAGTGAGAACAGGGGCCCCTCTGTCGCTTTCTTT. Translated: CAISENRGPSVAFF.

Comment on this clonotype: At one boundary the junction diverges from the germline segment, which might be a read error. The genes are TRBV12-3 or TRBV12-4 and TRBJ2-7; D possibly corresponds to TRBD2 (6 bases). CDR3 size: 13 residues. CDR3 DNA sequence: TGTGCCGGCAGTTTCGGGGGAACCTACAAGCAGTACTTC. Translated: CAGSFGGTYKQYF.

J is TRBJ1-5 and V is TRBV30; D is possibly TRBD1 (5 bases). The V end lost 7 bases, the J end lost 4 bases, and 20 bases lay between the germline ends. Germline V gene sequence: CDR1 GTSNPN, CDR2 SVGIG (reference sequence). This CDR3 is 15 amino acids long. In nucleotides, the CDR3 is TGTGCCTTCTCATCCGGGACTTCCTCAAATCAGCCCCAGCATTTT. Its protein is CAFSSGTSSNQPQHF. Full variable domain (remainder filled in from reference TRBV30 and TRBJ1-5): SQTIHQWPATLVQPVGSPLSLECTVEGTSNPNLYWYRQAAGRGLQLLFYSVGIGQISSEVPQNLSASRPQDRQFILSSKKLLLSDSGFYLCAFSSGTSSNQPQHFGDGTRLSIL.

This clonotype showed up just once. The chain couples TRBV28 to TRBJ2-7; TRBD2 is a possible D gene (6 bases). The CDR3 extends over 15 amino acids. CDR1 and CDR2 (germline): MDHEN, SYDVKM. The V and J ends lost 11 bases and 2 bases respectively, with 22 bases between them. In nucleotides, the CDR3 is TGTGCCGGCACCATTAACCCAGGAGGGGCCTACGAGCAGTACTTC. Its translation is CAGTINPGGAYEQYF.

This clonotype was detected many times. The genes are TRBV10-3 and TRBJ1-2; D not certain. V lost 0 bases and J lost 8, with 13 bases in between. Germline CDR1 and CDR2: ENHRY and SYGVKD. This CDR3 has 14 residues. CDR3 nucleotide sequence: TGTGCCATCAGTGAGTCTGAAAGCTCGAACGGCTACACCTTC. Translation gives CAISESESSNGYTF.

On this clonotype itself: A much larger clone differs by one base, so this may be a read error. The V gene is TRBV18, the J gene TRBJ1-1, with 8 bases that match TRBD1. CDR1 KGHSH and CDR2 LQKENI come from the germline V gene. The CDR3 loop spans 15 amino acids. The junction had 9 bases not matched to a gene; V was cut back by 2 bases and J by 7 bases. The CDR3 protein is CASSPRDRRGVEAFF. CDR3 bases: TGTGCCAGCTCACCAAGGGACAGGCGGGGCGTTGAAGCTTTCTTT.

This clonotype was observed at least ten times. This chain uses TRBV10-3 with TRBJ2-1; 8 bases line up with TRBD2. With V trimmed by 6 bases and J by 5 bases, 9 bases remained unmatched. CDR3 size: 15 residues. The V gene's germline CDR1 is ENHRY and CDR2 SYGVKD. For the CDR3, the DNA is TGTGCCATCAGCCGGGGCGGGGGGACCGACAATGAGCAGTTCTTC. It specifies CAISRGGGTDNEQFF.

The genes are TRBV20-1 and TRBJ2-5; D not certain. Trimming removed 5 bases from V and 0 bases from J, with 10 bases in between. Germline loops: CDR1 DFQATT, CDR2 SNEGSKA (reference sequence). The CDR3 is 13 residues long. The CDR3 reads CSAGKTYQETQYF. The DNA of the CDR3 is TGCAGTGCTGGTAAAACCTACCAAGAGACCCAGTACTTC.

V usage is TRBV5-1 and J usage is TRBJ1-2; 7 bases fit TRBD1. This CDR3 has 15 residues. CDR1 and CDR2 (germline): SGHRS, YFSETQ. Germline trimming cut 7 bases from V and 1 base from J; bases unmatched to any gene: 10. The CDR3 loop is CASGERTGLNYGYTF. The CDR3 nucleotides read TGCGCCAGCGGCGAGCGGACAGGACTTAACTATGGCTACACCTTC.

This clonotype came up many times. The rearrangement joins TRBV18 to TRBJ2-3; D call uncertain. Germline values: CDR1 KGHSH, CDR2 LQKENI. Trimming pared 0 bases from V and 3 bases from J, leaving 7 bases between. This CDR3 is 14 amino acids long. The CDR3 protein is CASSPPVGTDTQYF. The CDR3 DNA reads as TGTGCCAGCTCACCACCGGTCGGGACAGATACGCAGTATTTT.

A note on this clonotype: A much larger clone differs by one base, so this may be a read error. J is TRBJ2-5 and V is TRBV3-1; 8 positions agree with TRBD1. The DNA end is more similar to TRBJ2-7, so the J call may be wrong. Germline V gene data show CDR1 as LGHDT and CDR2 as YNNKEL (reference sequence). The CDR3 is made up of 13 amino acids. The CDR3 DNA sequence: TGTGCCGGCAGCCACCTCGGACAGGGCGAGCAGTACTTC. It specifies CAGSHLGQGEQYF.

This clonotype has a count of ten or more. This chain connects TRBV7-2 to TRBJ2-7, with 11 bases fitting TRBD1. V lost 2 bases to trimming and J lost 5 bases; unmatched junction nucleotides: 2. The CDR3 sequence is 14 residues long. Germline assignment: CDR1 SGHTA and CDR2 FQGNSA. The CDR3 coding sequence is TGTGCCAGCAGCTTACGGGACAGGGGGGACGAGCAGTACTTC. Amino acid sequence: CASSLRDRGDEQYF.

The genes are TRBV24-1 and TRBJ1-2; D is unclear. The CDR3 contains 14 residues. Germline V CDR1 and CDR2: KGHDR, SFDVKD. Trimming left V 2 bases short and J 7 bases short, with 13 bases between. CDR3 nucleotides: TGTGCCACCAGTGATTCGACACTACCAGCTGGCTACACCTTC. This encodes CATSDSTLPAGYTF.

This clonotype was picked up a small number of times. The chain employs TRBV28 and TRBJ2-3; 10 nucleotides match TRBD2. Germline CDR1 reads MDHEN; CDR2 reads SYDVKM. The CDR3 covers 16 residues. J was trimmed by 7 bases and V by 6 bases; bases with no gene match: 13. The CDR3 DNA reads as TGTGCCAGCAGCTTCTACCCGGCTAGCGGGAGAAATACGCAGTATTTT. It codes for CASSFYPASGRNTQYF.

The chain has TRBV9 and TRBJ2-3; D ambiguous. V gave up 3 bases and J gave up 6 bases, with 14 bases separating them. Germline assignment: CDR1 SGDLS and CDR2 YYNGEE. This CDR3 region has 14 residues. The CDR3 is CASSGSILADTQYF. The CDR3 bases are TGTGCCAGCAGCGGGAGTATTTTAGCCGATACGCAGTATTTT.

This clonotype was seen once. V gene TRBV29-1 combines with J gene TRBJ1-1; 7 bases fit TRBD1. The CDR3 is made up of 10 amino acids. Germline V gene sequence: CDR1 SQVTM, CDR2 ANQGSEA. The V segment lost 6 bases and the J segment 8 bases; nucleotides outside the gene matches: 3. The CDR3 spells CSVGQNEAFF. CDR3 bases: TGCAGCGTGGGACAGAACGAAGCTTTCTTT.

The chain has TRBV9 and TRBJ2-5; 8 nucleotides match TRBD2. The V gene end was trimmed by 3 bases and the J gene end by 7 bases; junction bases not matched to a gene: 11. This CDR3 is built from 15 residues. Looked up from germline, CDR1 is SGDLS and CDR2 is YYNGEE. The CDR3 DNA is TGTGCCAGCAGCGGACTCGGTCTCAGCGGGGGGACCCAGTACTTC. This encodes CASSGLGLSGGTQYF.

This CDR3 reads CSVGARRLGGYTF. The CDR3 region has the DNA TGCAGCGTTGGGGCCAGGAGGCTCGGTGGCTACACCTTC. The chain joins TRBV29-1 to TRBJ1-2; D is undetermined. This CDR3 region has 13 residues. Per the germline V gene, CDR1 is SQVTM and CDR2 is ANQGSEA. V lost 4 bases, J lost 7 bases, and 16 bases lay in between.

There are a few counts of this clonotype. This sequence joins TRBV11-2 and TRBJ2-3; tentative D call: TRBD1 (6 bases). With 5 bases removed from V and 5 bases from J, the gap between germline ends came to 20 bases. This CDR3 is built from 16 residues. CDR1 and CDR2 from the germline V gene are SGHAT and FQNNGV. For the CDR3, the DNA is TGTGCCAGCAGCCACGGGGCAGGGGTACCACAAGATACGCAGTATTTT. Residues: CASSHGAGVPQDTQYF. Together with reference TRBV11-2 and TRBJ2-3, the CDR3 gives the full variable domain: EAGVAQSPRYKIIEKRQSVAFWCNPISGHATLYWYQQILGQGPKLLIQFQNNGVVDDSQLPKDRFSAERLKGVDSTLKIQPAKLEDSAVYLCASSHGAGVPQDTQYFGPGTRLTVL.

This clonotype has a count of ten or more. The chain carries TRBV12-3 or TRBV12-4 and TRBJ2-3, with unresolved D. The V and J ends lost 6 bases and 5 bases respectively, with 9 bases between them. The CDR3 runs 12 residues. The CDR3 DNA is TGTGCCAGCAGCCATGGCGGAGATACGCAGTATTTT. As protein: CASSHGGDTQYF.

In regard to this clonotype: A read error may be the cause here, since a much bigger clone is one base away. J is TRBJ2-3 and V is TRBV7-6; tentative D call: TRBD1 (5 bases). Germline assignment: CDR1 SGHVS and CDR2 FNYEAQ. This CDR3 spans 14 amino acids. V lost 2 bases and J lost 3, with 9 bases in between. The CDR3 loop reads CASSLLQETDTQYF. Written as DNA, the CDR3 is TGTGCCAGCAGCTTATTACAGGAGACAGATACGCAGTATTTT.

This clonotype was seen only once. This chain links TRBV11-2 with TRBJ2-5; D may correspond to TRBD1 or TRBD2 (5 bases each). This CDR3 is built from 15 residues. V dropped 1 base and J dropped 4 bases, with 13 bases sitting between them. In germline, CDR1 is SGHAT, CDR2 FQNNGV. The CDR3 DNA sequence: TGTGCCAGCAGCTTAGGGCGTTCTGGGGGAGAGACCCAGTACTTC. This encodes CASSLGRSGGETQYF.

This clonotype occurred a few times. The rearrangement links TRBV29-1 to TRBJ1-4; D is unclear. Per the germline V gene, CDR1 is SQVTM and CDR2 is ANQGSEA. The V gene lost 6 bases and the J gene lost 4 bases, with 12 bases spanning the gap. The CDR3 runs to 13 residues. In DNA, the CDR3 is TGCAGCGTACTCCGGGTCCTTAATGAAAAACTGTTTTTT. It specifies CSVLRVLNEKLFF.

The CDR3 sequence: CASSTHPGRSTYNEQFF. In DNA, the CDR3 is TGTGCCAGCAGCACCCACCCAGGGAGGAGTACCTACAATGAGCAGTTCTTC. This chain joins TRBV9 and TRBJ2-1, with D possibly TRBD2 on 6 matching bases. The CDR3 covers 17 residues. V was cut by 4 bases and J by 2 bases, with 19 bases left in between. Germline loops: CDR1 SGDLS, CDR2 YYNGEE. The whole variable domain, filled in from reference TRBV9 and TRBJ2-1, reads DSGVTQTPKHLITATGQRVTLRCSPRSGDLSVYWYQQSLDQGLQFLIQYYNGEERAKGNILERFSAQQFPDLHSELNLSSLELGDSALYFCASSTHPGRSTYNEQFFGPGTRLTVL.

This clonotype has only a few counts. V is TRBV7-8 and J is TRBJ2-1; the match to TRBD2 covers 12 bases. The CDR3 covers 16 residues. CDR1 and CDR2 from the germline V gene are SGHVS and FQNEAQ. V shed 6 bases, J shed 4 bases, and the junction held 7 bases outside the gene matches. The DNA of the CDR3 is TGTGCCAGCAGACCCCCCGGGACTAGCGGGTACAATGAGCAGTTCTTC. This encodes CASRPPGTSGYNEQFF. The entire variable domain, with the rest obtained from reference TRBV7-8 and TRBJ2-1, is as follows: GAGVSQSPRYKVAKRGQDVALRCDPISGHVSLFWYQQALGQGPEFLTYFQNEAQLDKSGLPSDRFFAERPEGSVSTLKIQRTQQEDSAVYLCASRPPGTSGYNEQFFGPGTRLTVL.